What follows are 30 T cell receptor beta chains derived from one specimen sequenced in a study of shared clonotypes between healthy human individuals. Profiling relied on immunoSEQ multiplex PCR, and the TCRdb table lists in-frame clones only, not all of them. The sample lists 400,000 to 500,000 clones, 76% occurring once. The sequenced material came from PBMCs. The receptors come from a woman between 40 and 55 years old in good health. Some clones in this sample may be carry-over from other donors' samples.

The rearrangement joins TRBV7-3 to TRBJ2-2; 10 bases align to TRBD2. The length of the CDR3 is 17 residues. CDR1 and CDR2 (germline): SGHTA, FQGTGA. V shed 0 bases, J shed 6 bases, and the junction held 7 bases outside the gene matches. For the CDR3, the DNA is TGTGCCAGCAGCTTAACCCCTAGCGGGAGTCTAGCCGGGGAGCTGTTTTTT. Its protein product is CASSLTPSGSLAGELFF.

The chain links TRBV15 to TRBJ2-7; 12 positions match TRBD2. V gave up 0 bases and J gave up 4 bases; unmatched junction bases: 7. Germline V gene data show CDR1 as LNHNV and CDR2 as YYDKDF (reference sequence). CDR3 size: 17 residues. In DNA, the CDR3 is TGTGCCACCAGCAGAGATTATGGCCTAGCGGGAGGGTACGAGCAGTACTTC. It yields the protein CATSRDYGLAGGYEQYF.

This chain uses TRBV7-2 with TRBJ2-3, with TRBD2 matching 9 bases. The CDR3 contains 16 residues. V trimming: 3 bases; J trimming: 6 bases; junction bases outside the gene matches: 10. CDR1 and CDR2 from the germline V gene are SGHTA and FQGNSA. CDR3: CASSLRAGGAADTQYF. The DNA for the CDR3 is TGTGCCAGCAGCTTGAGGGCGGGAGGGGCGGCGGATACGCAGTATTTT.

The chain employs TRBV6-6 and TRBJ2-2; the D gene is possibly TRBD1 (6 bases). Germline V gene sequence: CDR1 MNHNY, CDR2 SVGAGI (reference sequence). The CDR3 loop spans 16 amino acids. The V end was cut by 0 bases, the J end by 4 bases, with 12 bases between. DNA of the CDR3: TGTGCCAGCAGTTACTCCTGGACAGCAACCACCGGGGAGCTGTTTTTT. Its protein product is CASSYSWTATTGELFF.

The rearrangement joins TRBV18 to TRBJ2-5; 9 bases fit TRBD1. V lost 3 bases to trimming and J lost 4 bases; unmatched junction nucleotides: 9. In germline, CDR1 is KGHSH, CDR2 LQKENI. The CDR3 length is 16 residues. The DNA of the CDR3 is TGTGCCAGCTCACCCCCGGGACAGGGTCTGGGAGAGACCCAGTACTTC. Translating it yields CASSPPGQGLGETQYF.

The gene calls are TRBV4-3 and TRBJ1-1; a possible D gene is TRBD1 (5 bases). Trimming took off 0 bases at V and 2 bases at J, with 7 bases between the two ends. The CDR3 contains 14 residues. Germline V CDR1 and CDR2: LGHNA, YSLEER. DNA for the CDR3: TGCGCCAGCAGCCAAGACAGGGACAACACTGAAGCTTTCTTT. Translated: CASSQDRDNTEAFF.

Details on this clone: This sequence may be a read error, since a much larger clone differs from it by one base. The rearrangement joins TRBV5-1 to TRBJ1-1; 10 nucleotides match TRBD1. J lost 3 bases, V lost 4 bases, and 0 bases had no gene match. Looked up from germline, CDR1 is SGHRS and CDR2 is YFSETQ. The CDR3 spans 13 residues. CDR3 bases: TGCGCCAGCAGCGGACAGGGGGACACTGAAGCTTTCTTT. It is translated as CASSGQGDTEAFF.

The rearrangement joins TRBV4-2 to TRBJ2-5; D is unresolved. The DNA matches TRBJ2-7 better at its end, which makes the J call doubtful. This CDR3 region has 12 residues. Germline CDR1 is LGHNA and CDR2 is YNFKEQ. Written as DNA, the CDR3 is TGTGCCAGCAGCCAAGGATGGGGCGAGCAGTACTTC. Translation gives CASSQGWGEQYF.

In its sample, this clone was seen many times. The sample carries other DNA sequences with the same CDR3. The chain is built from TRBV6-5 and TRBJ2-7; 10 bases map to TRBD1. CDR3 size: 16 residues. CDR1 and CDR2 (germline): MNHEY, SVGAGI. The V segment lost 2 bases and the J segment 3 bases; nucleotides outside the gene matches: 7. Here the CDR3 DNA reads TGTGCCAGCAGTTACCTATCGGGACAGGGGCTCTACGAGCAGTACTTC. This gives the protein CASSYLSGQGLYEQYF.

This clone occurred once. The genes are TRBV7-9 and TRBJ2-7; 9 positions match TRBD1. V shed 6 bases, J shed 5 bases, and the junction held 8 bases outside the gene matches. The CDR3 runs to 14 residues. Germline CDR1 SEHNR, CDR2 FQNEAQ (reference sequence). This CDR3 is CASSITGGLDEQYF. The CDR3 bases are TGTGCCAGCAGTATTACAGGGGGCTTGGACGAGCAGTACTTC. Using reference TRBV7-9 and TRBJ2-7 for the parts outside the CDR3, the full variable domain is DTGVSQNPRHKITKRGQNVTFRCDPISEHNRLYWYRQTLGQGPEFLTYFQNEAQLEKSRLLSDRFSAERPKGSFSTLEIQRTEQGDSAMYLCASSITGGLDEQYFGPGTRLTVT.

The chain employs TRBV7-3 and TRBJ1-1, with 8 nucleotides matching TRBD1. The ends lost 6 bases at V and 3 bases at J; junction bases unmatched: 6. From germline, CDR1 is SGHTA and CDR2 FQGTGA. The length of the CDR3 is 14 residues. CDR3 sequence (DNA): TGTGCCAGCAGTTATACAGGGGGGGACACTGAAGCTTTCTTT. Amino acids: CASSYTGGDTEAFF. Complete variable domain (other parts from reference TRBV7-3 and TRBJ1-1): GAGVSQTPSNKVTEKGKYVELRCDPISGHTALYWYRQSLGQGPEFLIYFQGTGAADDSGLPNDRFFAVRPEGSVSTLKIQRTERGDSAVYLCASSYTGGDTEAFFGQGTRLTVV.

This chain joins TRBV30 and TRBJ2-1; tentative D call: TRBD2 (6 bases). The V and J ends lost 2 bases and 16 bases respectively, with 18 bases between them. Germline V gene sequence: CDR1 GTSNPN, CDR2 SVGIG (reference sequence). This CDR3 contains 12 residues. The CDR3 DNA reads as TGTGCCTGGAGTTCGTCGGGTACTAGCATATTCTTC. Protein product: CAWSSSGTSIFF.

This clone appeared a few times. CDR3 sequence reads: CASSRQLSGNTIYF. DNA for the CDR3: TGTGCCAGTAGTAGACAACTCTCTGGAAACACCATATATTTT. The chain has TRBV19 and TRBJ1-3, with D hard to call. Germline V CDR1 and CDR2: LNHDA, SQIVND (reference sequence). The CDR3 runs to 14 residues. V shed 4 bases and J shed 0 bases, with 7 bases lying between them.

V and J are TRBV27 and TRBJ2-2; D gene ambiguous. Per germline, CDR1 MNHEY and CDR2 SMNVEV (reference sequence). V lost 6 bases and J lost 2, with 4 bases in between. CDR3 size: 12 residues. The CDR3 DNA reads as TGTGCCAGCAGGGGAAACACCGGGGAGCTGTTTTTT. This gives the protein CASRGNTGELFF.

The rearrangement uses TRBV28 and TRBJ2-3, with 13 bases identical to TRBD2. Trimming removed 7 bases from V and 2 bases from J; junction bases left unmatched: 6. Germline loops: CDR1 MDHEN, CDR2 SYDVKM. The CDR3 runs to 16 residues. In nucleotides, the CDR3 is TGTGCCAGCAAGACTAGCGGGAGGCCCGACACAGATACGCAGTATTTT. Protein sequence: CASKTSGRPDTDTQYF.

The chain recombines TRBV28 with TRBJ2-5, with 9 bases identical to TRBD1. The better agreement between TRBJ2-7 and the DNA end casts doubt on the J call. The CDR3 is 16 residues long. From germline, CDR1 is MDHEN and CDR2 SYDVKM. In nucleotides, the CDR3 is TGTGCCAGCAGCGAGGAAGAGTGGGACAGGGCCTACGAGCAGTACTTC. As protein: CASSEEEWDRAYEQYF.

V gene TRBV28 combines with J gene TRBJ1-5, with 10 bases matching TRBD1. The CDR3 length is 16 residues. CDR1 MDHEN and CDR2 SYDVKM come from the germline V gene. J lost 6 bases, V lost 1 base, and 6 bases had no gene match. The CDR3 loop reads CASSLSTGTGVQPQHF. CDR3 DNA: TGTGCCAGCAGTTTATCTACTGGGACAGGGGTTCAGCCCCAGCATTTT.

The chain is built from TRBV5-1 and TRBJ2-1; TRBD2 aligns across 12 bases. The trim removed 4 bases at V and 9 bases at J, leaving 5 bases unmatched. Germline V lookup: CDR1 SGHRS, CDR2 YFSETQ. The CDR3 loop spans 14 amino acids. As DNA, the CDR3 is TGCGCCAGCAGCGGGCCGGGACTAGCGGGTGAGCAGTTCTTC. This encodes CASSGPGLAGEQFF.

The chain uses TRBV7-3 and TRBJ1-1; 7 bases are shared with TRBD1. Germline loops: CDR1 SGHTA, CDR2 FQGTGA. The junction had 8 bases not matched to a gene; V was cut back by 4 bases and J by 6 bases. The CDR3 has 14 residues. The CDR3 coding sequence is TGTGCCAGCAGCTATAAAGGGGGCGAGGCTGAAGCTTTCTTT. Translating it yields CASSYKGGEAEAFF.

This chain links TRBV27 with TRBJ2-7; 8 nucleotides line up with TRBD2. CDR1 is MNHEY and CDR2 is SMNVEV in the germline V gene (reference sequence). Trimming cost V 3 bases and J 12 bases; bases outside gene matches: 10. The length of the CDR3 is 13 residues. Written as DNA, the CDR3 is TGTGCCAGCAGTTTCTTGGTCGGGAGGGCTTGGTACTTC. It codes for CASSFLVGRAWYF.

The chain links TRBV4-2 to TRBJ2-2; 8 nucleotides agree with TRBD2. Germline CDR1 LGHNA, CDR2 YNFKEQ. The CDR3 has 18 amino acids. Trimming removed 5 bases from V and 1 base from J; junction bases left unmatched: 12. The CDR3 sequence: CASSSTTSGRENTGELFF. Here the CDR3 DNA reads TGTGCCAGCAGCTCCACCACTAGCGGCAGGGAGAACACCGGGGAGCTGTTTTTT.

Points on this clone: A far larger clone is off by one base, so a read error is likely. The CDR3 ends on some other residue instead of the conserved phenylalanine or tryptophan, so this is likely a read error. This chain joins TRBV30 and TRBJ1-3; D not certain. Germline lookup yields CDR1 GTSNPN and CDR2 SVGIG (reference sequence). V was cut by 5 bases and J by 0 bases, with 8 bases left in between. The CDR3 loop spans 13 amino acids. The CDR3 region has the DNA TGTGCCTGGCACATATTCTCTGGAAACACCATATATCTT. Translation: CAWHIFSGNTIYL.

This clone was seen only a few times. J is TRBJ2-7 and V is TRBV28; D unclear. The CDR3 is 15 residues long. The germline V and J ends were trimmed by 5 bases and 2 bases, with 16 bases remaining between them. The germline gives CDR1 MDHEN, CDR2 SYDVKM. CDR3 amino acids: CASSTDRLLTYEQYF. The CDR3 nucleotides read TGTGCCAGCAGTACGGACCGTCTCTTAACCTACGAGCAGTACTTC.

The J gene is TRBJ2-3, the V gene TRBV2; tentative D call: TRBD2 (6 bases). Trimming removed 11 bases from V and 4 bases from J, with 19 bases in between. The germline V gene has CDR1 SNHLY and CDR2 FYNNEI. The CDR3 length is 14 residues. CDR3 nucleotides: TGTGCCGCTGGGGGGAGTTTCAATGCAGATACGCAGTATTTT. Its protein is CAAGGSFNADTQYF.

CDR3 loop: CASSLVASHLNTEAFF. The CDR3 DNA is TGTGCCAGCAGCTTAGTGGCCAGCCATCTCAACACTGAAGCTTTCTTT. The chain has TRBV7-3 and TRBJ1-1, with D unclear. V lost 2 bases and J 2 bases, leaving 15 bases between the germline ends. The CDR3 contains 16 residues. The germline CDR1 and CDR2 sequences are SGHTA and FQGTGA.

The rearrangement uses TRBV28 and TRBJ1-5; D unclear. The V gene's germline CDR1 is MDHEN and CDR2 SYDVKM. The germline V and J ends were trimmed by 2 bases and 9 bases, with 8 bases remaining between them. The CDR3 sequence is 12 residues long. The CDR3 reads CASSLMVGPQHF. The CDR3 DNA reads TGTGCCAGCAGTTTAATGGTGGGGCCCCAGCATTTT.

CDR3 sequence: CATSKAPADLYGYTF. CDR3 DNA sequence: TGTGCCACCAGCAAGGCACCTGCGGATCTCTATGGCTACACCTTC. The chain links TRBV15 to TRBJ1-2; D call uncertain. Between the trimmed V and J ends, which lost 4 bases and 4 bases, there was a span of 16 bases. The CDR3 is 15 residues long. CDR1 is LNHNV and CDR2 is YYDKDF in the germline V gene (reference sequence).

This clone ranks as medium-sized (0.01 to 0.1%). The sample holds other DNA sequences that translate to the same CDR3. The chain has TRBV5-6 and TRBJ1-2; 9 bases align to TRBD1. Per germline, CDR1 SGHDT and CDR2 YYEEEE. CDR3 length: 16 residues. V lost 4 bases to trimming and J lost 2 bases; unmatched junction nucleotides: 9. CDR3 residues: CASSDLGQGLNYGYTF. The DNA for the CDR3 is TGTGCCAGCAGCGATTTGGGACAGGGATTGAACTATGGCTACACCTTC.

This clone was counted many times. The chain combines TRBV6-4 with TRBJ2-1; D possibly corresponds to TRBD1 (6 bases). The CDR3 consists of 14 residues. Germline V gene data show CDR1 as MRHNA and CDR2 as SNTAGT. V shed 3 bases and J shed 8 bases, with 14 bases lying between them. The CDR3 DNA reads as TGTGCCAGCAGTGAATCAGGGGTTGCGGATGAGCAGTTCTTC. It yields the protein CASSESGVADEQFF.

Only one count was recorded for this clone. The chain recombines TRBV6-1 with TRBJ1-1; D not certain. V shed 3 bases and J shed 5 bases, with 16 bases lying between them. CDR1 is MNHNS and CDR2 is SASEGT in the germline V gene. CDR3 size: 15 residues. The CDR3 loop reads CASSDKGGRFTEAFF. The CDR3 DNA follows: TGTGCCAGCAGTGACAAGGGAGGACGGTTTACTGAAGCTTTCTTT.